This TCR beta chain was obtained from a study of CD8 T cells in Susac syndrome. RNA in amounts of 0.5 to 1 ug was reverse transcribed with random hexamers. TCRdb independently ran MiXCR on the immunoSEQ multiplex PCR reads; one entry per CDR3 protein. The table shows about 200,000 distinct CDR3 sequences, with roughly 94% occurring only once. J lost 7 bases, V lost 6 bases, and 14 bases had no gene match. Germline V gives CDR1 DFQATT, CDR2 SNEGSKA (reference sequence). The CDR3 runs 14 residues. The material sequenced was CD4+ T cells from PBMCs. The receptor was isolated from a human donor in good health. The J gene is TRBJ2-5, the V gene TRBV20-1; 7 bases match TRBD2. CDR3 nucleotides: TGCAGTGCCCGAGGACCTACCGCGGGGGTGACCCAGTACTTC. Encoded protein: CSARGPTAGVTQYF.